This record concerns one T cell receptor beta chain sequence. Generated by immunoSEQ multiplex PCR, the TCRdb table keeps only in-frame clones and is missing some. This table has about 1.1 million clones, approximately 80% appearing once. This specimen belongs to a study of shared clonotypes between healthy human individuals. The sequence was obtained from a man aged 18 to 30 in good health. Some clones in this sample may be carry-over from other donors' samples. The sequenced sample was memory CD4+ T cells from PBMCs. Subset specified: CD45RA-negative fraction.

This chain's CDR3 is CASSKTQPWTSVTPIAAGIQYF. Here the CDR3 DNA reads TGTGCCAGCAGCAAAACTCAGCCATGGACTAGCGTTACCCCCATAGCGGCCGGCATTCAGTACTTC. The genes are TRBV21-1 and TRBJ2-4; TRBD2, as called in the table, went unchecked against the DNA. TRBV21-1 counts as a pseudogene. The CDR3 totals 22 residues.